This TCR beta chain came from a study of blood T cell repertoires in COVID-19 (dated by TCRdb to about 2020). About the full investigation: Collaborator samples came from the United States, Italy and Spain and covered acute and convalescent phases of COVID-19. Samples came from the ongoing ImmuneRACE study (first 160 participants) plus 1,254 subjects from 6 global collaborators. The repertoires were released in a freely available public database intended as a resource for research on the immune response to SARS-CoV-2. A de-identified subject ID, COVID-19 status, age in years and sex were almost always included in the sample metadata. Deeply sampled blood TCRbeta repertoires from subjects exposed to, actively infected with, or recovered from COVID-19 were included in the dataset. Where available, HLA class I and class II types were taken from metadata supplied by the sample provider and were not determined by assay-based typing. The material from the prospective study consisted of cDNA or gDNA derived from T cells, B-cell-depleted T cells, or PBMCs.

TCRbeta CDR3 regions were amplified from genomic DNA using the immunoSEQ Assay, a bias-controlled multiplex PCR. As for the authors' bioinformatics: Nucleated cell counts per sample were estimated from amplification of reference gene primers within the assay. To quantify the absolute abundance of each unique TCRbeta CDR3 rearrangement, sequence reads were collapsed and filtered. For each sample, productive Simpson clonality was calculated as the square root of Simpson's diversity index across productive rearrangements. TCRdb stores this immuneACCESS table with in-frame sequences only. Part of the clones is absent; in the studies checked, under half of the shortfall reflects unresolved V genes, and no reason is known for the rest. The D gene and trimming were derived from the DNA, and the V and J assignments and clone size from that table. The sample table holds roughly 100,000 clones, of which around 88% were seen once. Less than 4.5% of the sample goes to the ten largest clones.

Collaborating institutions collected whole blood in K2EDTA tubes following their own protocols. Collaborator samples were shipped for TCRbeta analysis as frozen whole blood, isolated PBMCs, or DNA extracted from either sample type. The full study reports these points: The amount of clinical and demographic metadata varied by source and participant and was provided uncurated.

Concerning this clone: It lacks a known antigen. No clone much larger than this one lies a single base away; base qualities are absent.

Based on the germline V gene, the CDR1 and CDR2 sequences are SGHRS and YFSETQ. The V end loses 1 base and the J end loses 7 bases, and a stretch of 9 bases separates them. Including cysteine and phenylalanine, the CDR3 has 13 amino acids. CDR3 DNA only is kept here, 39 bases in frame from base 1. The rearranged chain carries TRBV5-1 and TRBJ2-1; the D region possibly corresponds to TRBD1 (6 bases align). Sequencing was performed on peripheral blood. This sequence was found in a human donor in a cohort sampled during active COVID-19. In nucleotides, the sequence is TGCGCCAGCAGCTTGTTCGACAGGAATGAGCAGTTCTTC. This encodes CASSLFDRNEQFF.